This T cell receptor (beta chain) comes out of a study of shared clonotypes between healthy human individuals. Study-level information: Two women and a few men aged 18 to 49 served as donors. Study-level results: Naive CD4 clonotypes overlapped across a handful of donors at roughly 5%. Sample collection involved blood only; tissue repertoires are likely different.

None of the donors, who were healthy HIV-negative adults, had recently had acute infections or vaccinations. The table came from immunoSEQ multiplex PCR; TCRdb's copy has only in-frame clones and leaves some out. The sample has fewer than 1.4 million clones; 78% are singletons. Points on this clone: Its matching antigen is unknown.

Sequenced sample: memory CD4+ T cells from PBMCs. Subset of the sample: CD45RA-negative fraction. This TCR derives from a man younger than 30 in good health. Some clones in this sample may be carry-over from other donors' samples.

CDR3 nucleotides: TGCGCCAGCAGTCAATCCGTTGGACTAGCGGGAGTTGACTATAACACCGGGGAGCTGTTTTTT. Residues: CASSQSVGLAGVDYNTGELFF. The chain links TRBV4-3 to TRBJ2-2; TRBD2 agrees at 13 bases. CDR1 is LGHNA, CDR2 YSLEER, per germline. The CDR3 extends over 21 amino acids. V shed 6 bases and J 2 bases; nucleotides not matched to a gene: 18.